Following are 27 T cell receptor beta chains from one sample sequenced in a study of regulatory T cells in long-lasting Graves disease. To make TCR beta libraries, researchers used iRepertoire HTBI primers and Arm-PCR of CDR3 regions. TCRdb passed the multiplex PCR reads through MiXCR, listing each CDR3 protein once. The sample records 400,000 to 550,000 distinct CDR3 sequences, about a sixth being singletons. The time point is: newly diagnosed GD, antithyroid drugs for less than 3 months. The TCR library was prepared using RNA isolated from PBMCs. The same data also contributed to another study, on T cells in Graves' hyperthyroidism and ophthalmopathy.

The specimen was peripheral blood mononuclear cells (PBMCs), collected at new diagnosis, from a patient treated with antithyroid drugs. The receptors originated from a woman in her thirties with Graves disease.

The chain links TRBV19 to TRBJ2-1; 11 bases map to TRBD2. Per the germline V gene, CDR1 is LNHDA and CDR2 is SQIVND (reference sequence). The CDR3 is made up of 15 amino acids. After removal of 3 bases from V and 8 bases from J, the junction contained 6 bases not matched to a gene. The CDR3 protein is CASSIMLAGGDEQFF. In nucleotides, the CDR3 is TGTGCCAGTAGTATCATGTTAGCGGGAGGGGATGAGCAGTTCTTC.

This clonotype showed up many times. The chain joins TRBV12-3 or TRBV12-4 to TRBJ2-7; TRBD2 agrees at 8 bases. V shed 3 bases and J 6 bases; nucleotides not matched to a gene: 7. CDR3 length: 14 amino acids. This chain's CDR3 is CASSLFAGGPEQYF. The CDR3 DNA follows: TGTGCCAGCAGTTTGTTTGCGGGAGGCCCCGAGCAGTACTTC.

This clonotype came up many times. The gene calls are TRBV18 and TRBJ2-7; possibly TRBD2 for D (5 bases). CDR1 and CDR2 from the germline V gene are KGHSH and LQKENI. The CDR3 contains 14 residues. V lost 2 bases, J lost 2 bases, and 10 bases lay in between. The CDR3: CASSPLRRAYEQYF. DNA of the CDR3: TGTGCCAGCTCACCATTACGGCGGGCCTACGAGCAGTACTTC.

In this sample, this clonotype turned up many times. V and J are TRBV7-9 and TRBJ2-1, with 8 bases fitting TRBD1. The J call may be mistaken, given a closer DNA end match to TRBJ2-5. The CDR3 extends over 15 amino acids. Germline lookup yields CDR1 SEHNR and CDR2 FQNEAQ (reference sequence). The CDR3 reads CASSLSPGGGETQYF. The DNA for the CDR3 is TGTGCCAGCAGCTTATCTCCAGGGGGCGGAGAGACCCAGTACTTC.

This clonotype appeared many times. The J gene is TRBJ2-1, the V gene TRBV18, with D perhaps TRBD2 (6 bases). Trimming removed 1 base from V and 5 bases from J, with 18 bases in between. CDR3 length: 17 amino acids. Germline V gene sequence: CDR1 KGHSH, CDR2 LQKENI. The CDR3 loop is CASSPLDTSLLNNEQFF. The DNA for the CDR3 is TGTGCCAGCTCACCACTGGATACTAGCCTTCTTAACAATGAGCAGTTCTTC. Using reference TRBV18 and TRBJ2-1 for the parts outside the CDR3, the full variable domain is NAGVMQNPRHLVRRRGQEARLRCSPMKGHSHVYWYRQLPEEGLKFMVYLQKENIIDESGMPKERFSAEFPKEGPSILRIQQVVRGDSAAYFCASSPLDTSLLNNEQFFGPGTRLTVL.

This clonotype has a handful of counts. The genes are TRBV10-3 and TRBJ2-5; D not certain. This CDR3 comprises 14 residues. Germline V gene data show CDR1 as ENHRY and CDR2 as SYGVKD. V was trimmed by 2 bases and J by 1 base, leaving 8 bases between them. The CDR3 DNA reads TGTGCCATCAGTGAGAGTCTGGGCCAAGAGACCCAGTACTTC. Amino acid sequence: CAISESLGQETQYF.

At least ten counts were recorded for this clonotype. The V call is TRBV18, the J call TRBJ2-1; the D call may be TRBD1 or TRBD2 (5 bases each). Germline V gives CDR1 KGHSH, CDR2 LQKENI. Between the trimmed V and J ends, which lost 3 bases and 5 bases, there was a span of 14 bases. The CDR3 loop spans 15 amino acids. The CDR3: CASSPGPGRDNEQFF. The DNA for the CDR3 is TGTGCCAGCTCACCTGGGCCAGGGCGGGACAATGAGCAGTTCTTC.

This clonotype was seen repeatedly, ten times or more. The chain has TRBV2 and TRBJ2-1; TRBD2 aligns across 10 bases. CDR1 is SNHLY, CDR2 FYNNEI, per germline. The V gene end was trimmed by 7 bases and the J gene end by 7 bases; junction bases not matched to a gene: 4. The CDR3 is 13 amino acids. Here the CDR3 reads CASKREGLNEQFF. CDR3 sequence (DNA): TGTGCCAGCAAGCGGGAGGGCCTAAATGAGCAGTTCTTC.

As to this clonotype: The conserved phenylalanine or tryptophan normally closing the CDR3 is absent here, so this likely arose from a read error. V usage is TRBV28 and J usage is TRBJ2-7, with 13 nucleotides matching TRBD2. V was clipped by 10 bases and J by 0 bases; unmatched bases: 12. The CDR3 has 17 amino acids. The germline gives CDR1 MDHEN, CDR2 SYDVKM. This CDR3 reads CATQGTSGTTSSYEQYL. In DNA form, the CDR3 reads TGTGCCACCCAGGGGACTAGCGGGACCACTAGCTCCTACGAGCAGTACCTC.

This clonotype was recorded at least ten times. CDR3 protein: CATSDLSREATEQFF. The CDR3 DNA reads as TGTGCCACCAGTGATTTGAGCCGGGAGGCCACTGAGCAGTTCTTC. The genes are TRBV24-1 and TRBJ2-1; 7 bases line up with TRBD2. The trim removed 0 bases at V and 9 bases at J, leaving 7 bases unmatched. The length of the CDR3 is 15 residues. Germline CDR1 KGHDR, CDR2 SFDVKD.

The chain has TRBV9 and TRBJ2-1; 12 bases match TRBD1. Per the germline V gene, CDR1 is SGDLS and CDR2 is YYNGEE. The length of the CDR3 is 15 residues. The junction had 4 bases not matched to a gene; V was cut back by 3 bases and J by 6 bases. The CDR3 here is CASSGRDRGLNEQFF. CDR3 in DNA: TGTGCCAGCAGCGGCCGGGACAGGGGGCTCAATGAGCAGTTCTTC.

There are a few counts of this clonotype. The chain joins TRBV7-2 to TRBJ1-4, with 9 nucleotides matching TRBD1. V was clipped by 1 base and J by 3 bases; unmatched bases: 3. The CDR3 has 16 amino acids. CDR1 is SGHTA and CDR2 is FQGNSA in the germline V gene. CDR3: CASSLGGQGSNEKLFF. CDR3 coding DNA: TGTGCCAGCAGCTTAGGGGGACAGGGCTCTAATGAAAAACTGTTTTTT.

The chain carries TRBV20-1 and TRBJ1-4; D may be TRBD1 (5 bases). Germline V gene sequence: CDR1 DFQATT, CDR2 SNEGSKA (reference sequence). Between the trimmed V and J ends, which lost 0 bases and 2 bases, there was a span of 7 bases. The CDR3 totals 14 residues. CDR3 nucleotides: TGCAGTGCTAGAGATGGACATACTAATGAAAAACTGTTTTTT. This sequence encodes CSARDGHTNEKLFF.

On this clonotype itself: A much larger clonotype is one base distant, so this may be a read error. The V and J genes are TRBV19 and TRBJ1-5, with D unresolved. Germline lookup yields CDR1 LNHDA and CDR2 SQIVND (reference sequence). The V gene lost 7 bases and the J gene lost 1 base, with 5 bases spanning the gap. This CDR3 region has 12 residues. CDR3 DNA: TGTGCCAGTAAGTACAGCAATCAGCCCCAGCATTTT. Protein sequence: CASKYSNQPQHF.

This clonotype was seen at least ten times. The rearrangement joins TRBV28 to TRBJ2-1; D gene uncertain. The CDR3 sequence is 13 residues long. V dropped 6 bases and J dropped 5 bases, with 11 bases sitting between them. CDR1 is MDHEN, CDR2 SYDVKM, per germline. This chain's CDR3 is CASSLRVHNEQFF. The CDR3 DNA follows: TGTGCCAGCAGCCTTCGGGTCCACAATGAGCAGTTCTTC. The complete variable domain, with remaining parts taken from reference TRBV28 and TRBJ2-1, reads DVKVTQSSRYLVKRTGEKVFLECVQDMDHENMFWYRQDPGLGLRLIYFSYDVKMKEKGDIPEGYSVSREKKERFSLILESASTNQTSMYLCASSLRVHNEQFFGPGTRLTVL.

CDR3 sequence reads: CSANGLREGTGVVYNEQFF. In DNA form, the CDR3 reads TGCAGTGCTAATGGCTTGCGGGAGGGAACGGGGGTTGTCTACAATGAGCAGTTCTTC. V usage is TRBV20-1 and J usage is TRBJ2-1, with 9 bases identical to TRBD2. This CDR3 region has 19 residues. J was trimmed by 3 bases and V by 4 bases; bases with no gene match: 19. CDR1 and CDR2 from the germline V gene are DFQATT and SNEGSKA (reference sequence).

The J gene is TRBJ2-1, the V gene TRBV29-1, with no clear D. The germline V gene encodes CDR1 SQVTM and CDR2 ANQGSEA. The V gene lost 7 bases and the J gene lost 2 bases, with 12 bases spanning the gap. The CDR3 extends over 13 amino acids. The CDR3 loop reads CSAVVSTYNEQFF. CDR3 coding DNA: TGCAGCGCCGTAGTTTCAACCTACAATGAGCAGTTCTTC.

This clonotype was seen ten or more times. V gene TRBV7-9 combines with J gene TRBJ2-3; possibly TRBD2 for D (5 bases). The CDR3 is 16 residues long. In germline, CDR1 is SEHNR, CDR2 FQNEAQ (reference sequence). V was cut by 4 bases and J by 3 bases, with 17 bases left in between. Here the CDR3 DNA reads TGTGCCAGCAGCTCCCTAGGCGGGTACACAACAGATACGCAGTATTTT. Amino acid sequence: CASSSLGGYTTDTQYF.

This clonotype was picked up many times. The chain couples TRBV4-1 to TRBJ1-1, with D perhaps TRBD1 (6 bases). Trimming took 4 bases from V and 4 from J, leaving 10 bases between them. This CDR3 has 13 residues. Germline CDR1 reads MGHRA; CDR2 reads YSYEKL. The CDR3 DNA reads TGCGCCAGCAGCCTTGCGGACAGCACTGAAGCTTTCTTT. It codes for CASSLADSTEAFF.

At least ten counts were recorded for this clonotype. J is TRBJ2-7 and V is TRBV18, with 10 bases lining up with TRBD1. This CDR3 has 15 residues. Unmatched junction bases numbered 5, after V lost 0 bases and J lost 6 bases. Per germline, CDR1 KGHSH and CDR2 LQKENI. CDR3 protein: CASSPPMTGGSEQYF. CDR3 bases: TGTGCCAGCTCACCACCCATGACAGGGGGCTCCGAGCAGTACTTC.

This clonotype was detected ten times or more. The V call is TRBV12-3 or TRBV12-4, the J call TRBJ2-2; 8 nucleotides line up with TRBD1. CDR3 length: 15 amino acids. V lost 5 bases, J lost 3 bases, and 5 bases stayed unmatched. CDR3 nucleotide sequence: TGTGCCAGCAGTGTGCAGGGGGCGTACACCGGGGAGCTGTTTTTT. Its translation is CASSVQGAYTGELFF.

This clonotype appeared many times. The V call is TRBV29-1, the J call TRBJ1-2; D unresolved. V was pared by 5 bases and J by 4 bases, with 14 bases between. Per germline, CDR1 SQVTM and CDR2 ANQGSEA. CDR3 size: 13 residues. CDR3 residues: CSVKVPTGYGYTF. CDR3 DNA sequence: TGCAGCGTTAAAGTTCCGACTGGCTATGGCTACACCTTC. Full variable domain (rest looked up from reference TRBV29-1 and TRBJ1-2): SAVISQKPSRDICQRGTSLTIQCQVDSQVTMMFWYRQQPGQSLTLIATANQGSEATYESGFVIDKFPISRPNLTFSTLTVSNMSPEDSSIYLCSVKVPTGYGYTFGSGTRLTVV.

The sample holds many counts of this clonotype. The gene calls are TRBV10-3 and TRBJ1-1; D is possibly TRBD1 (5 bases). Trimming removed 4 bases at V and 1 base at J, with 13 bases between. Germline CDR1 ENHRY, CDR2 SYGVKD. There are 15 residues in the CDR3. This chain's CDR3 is CAISASDRPNTEAFF. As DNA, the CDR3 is TGTGCCATCAGTGCCAGCGACAGACCGAACACTGAAGCTTTCTTT.

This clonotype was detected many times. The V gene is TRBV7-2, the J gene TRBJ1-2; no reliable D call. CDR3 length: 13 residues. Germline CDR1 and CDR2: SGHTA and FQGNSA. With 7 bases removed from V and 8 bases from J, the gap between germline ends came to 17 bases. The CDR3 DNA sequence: TGTGCCAGCATCATTAGCGGGAGGGAAGGCTACACCTTC. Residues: CASIISGREGYTF.

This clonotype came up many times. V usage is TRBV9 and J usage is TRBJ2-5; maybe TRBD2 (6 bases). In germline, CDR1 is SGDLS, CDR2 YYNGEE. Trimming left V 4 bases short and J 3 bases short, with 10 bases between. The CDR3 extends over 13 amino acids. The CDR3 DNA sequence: TGTGCCAGCAGCTCCAGACTAGAAGAGACCCAGTACTTC. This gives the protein CASSSRLEETQYF.

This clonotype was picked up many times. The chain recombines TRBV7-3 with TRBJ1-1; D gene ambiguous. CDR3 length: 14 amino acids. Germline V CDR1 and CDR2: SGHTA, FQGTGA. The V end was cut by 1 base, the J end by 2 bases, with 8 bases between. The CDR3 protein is CASSLSAANTEAFF. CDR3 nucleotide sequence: TGTGCCAGCAGCTTAAGTGCAGCCAACACTGAAGCTTTCTTT. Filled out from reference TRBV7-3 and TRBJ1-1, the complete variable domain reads GAGVSQTPSNKVTEKGKYVELRCDPISGHTALYWYRQSLGQGPEFLIYFQGTGAADDSGLPNDRFFAVRPEGSVSTLKIQRTERGDSAVYLCASSLSAANTEAFFGQGTRLTVV.

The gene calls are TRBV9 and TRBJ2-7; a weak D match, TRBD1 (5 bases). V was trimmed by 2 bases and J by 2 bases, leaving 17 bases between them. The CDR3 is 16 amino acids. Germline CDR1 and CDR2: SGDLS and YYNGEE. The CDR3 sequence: CASSVRSGFGTYEQYF. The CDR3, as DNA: TGTGCCAGCAGCGTTCGTTCAGGGTTTGGGACCTACGAGCAGTACTTC.